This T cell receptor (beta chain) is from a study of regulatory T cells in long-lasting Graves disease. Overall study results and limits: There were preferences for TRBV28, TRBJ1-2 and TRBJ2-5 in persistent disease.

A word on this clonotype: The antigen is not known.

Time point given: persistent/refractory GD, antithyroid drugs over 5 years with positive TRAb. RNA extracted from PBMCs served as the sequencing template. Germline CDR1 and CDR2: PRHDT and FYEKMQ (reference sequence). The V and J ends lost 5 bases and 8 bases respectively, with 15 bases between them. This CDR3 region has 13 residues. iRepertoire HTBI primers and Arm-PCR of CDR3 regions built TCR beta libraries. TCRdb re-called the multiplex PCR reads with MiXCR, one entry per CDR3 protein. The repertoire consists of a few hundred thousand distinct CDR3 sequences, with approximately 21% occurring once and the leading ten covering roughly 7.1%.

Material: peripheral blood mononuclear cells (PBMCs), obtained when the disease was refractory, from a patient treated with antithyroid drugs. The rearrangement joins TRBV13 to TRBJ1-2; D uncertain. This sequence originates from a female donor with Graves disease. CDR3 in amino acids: CASSQAAHKGYTF. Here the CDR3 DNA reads TGTGCCAGCAGCCAAGCCGCCCACAAAGGCTACACCTTC.